A selection of T cell receptor beta chains follows, all from one sample in a study of PD-L1 blockade in urothelial cancer. The repertoire was sequenced with immunoSEQ multiplex PCR; TCRdb's copy has only in-frame clones and lacks some. This table holds tens of thousands of clones, roughly 79% found once. The sample here was PBMCs, taken around atezolizumab (anti-PD-L1) treatment. The receptor set was obtained from a man aged 70-80 years with urothelial cancer. CDR3s include the opening cysteine and the closing phenylalanine or tryptophan. A D gene is named only where the DNA matches it firmly. Some rows have no size entry. The others give once, few or many, or a class for an expanded clone.

j_gene,abundance,d_gene,v_gene,CDR3nt,CDR3aa
TRBJ2-5,-,-,TRBV30,TGTGCCTGGTCGACTCAAGGAGAGACCCAGTACTTC,CAWSTQGETQYF
TRBJ1-1,-,TRBD1,TRBV27,TGTGCCAGCAGTTTTATCGGGACAGAGAACACTGAAGCTTTCTTT,CASSFIGTENTEAFF
TRBJ2-5,few,TRBD1,TRBV6-6,TGTGCCAGCAGTCGCGCCGGGACAGAGCAAGAGACCCAGTACTTC,CASSRAGTEQETQYF
TRBJ2-3,-,-,TRBV9,TGTGCCAGCAGCGAATGGGGGGGGCCAAATACGCAGTATTTT,CASSEWGGPNTQYF
TRBJ1-1,once,-,TRBV4-2,TGTGCCAGCAGCCAAGGGGGCACTAACACTGAAGCTTTCTTT,CASSQGGTNTEAFF
TRBJ2-2,-,-,TRBV25-1,TGTGCCAGCAGTGAATATGGTAGCACCCCGGGGGAGCTGTTTTTT,CASSEYGSTPGELFF
TRBJ1-1,-,-,TRBV6-1,TGTGCCAGCAGGGCGGACACTGAAGCTTTCTTT,CASRADTEAFF
TRBJ1-1,-,-,TRBV5-4,TGTGCCAGCAGCCCTGAGTGGGAGGCTGAAGCTTTCTTT,CASSPEWEAEAFF
TRBJ2-3,few,TRBD2,TRBV5-6,TGTGCCAGCAGCTTTTGGACTAGCGGGAGGGTTAAACTCACAGATACGCAGTATTTT,CASSFWTSGRVKLTDTQYF
TRBJ1-1,-,-,TRBV19,TGTGCCTCCTTTGACCCGGACAGCTACACTGAAGCTTTCTTT,CASFDPDSYTEAFF
TRBJ2-1,-,-,TRBV11-2,TGTGCCAGCAGCTCCGGACAGACCCTCAATGAGCAGTTCTTC,CASSSGQTLNEQFF
TRBJ2-3,-,-,TRBV2,TGTGCCAGCAGTGTTGGGGCAGTCCGCACAGATACGCAGTATTTT,CASSVGAVRTDTQYF
TRBJ2-5,-,TRBD1,TRBV7-7,TGTGCTAGCAGCCCTGGACAGGGCCAAGAGACCCAGTACTTC,CASSPGQGQETQYF
TRBJ2-2,once,TRBD2,TRBV4-2,TGTGCCAGCAGCCAAGGGGAATCTAGCGGGGGGGGCCCCGGGGAGCTGTTTTTT,CASSQGESSGGGPGELFF
TRBJ1-5,-,-,TRBV30,TGTGCCTGGAGTGTACAGGGTAATCAGCCCCAGCATTTT,CAWSVQGNQPQHF
TRBJ2-7,-,-,TRBV5-1,TGCGCCATCTTTAGGGGGGGACGCGGACTCTCCTACGAGCAGTACTTC,CAIFRGGRGLSYEQYF
TRBJ2-7,-,TRBD1,TRBV19,TGTGCCAGTAGTGCACAGGGGTACGAGCAGTACTTC,CASSAQGYEQYF
TRBJ2-7,-,-,TRBV25-1,TGTGCCAGCAGTGACAACTTGGCGGACTCCTACGAGCAGTACTTC,CASSDNLADSYEQYF
TRBJ2-5,-,TRBD2,TRBV6-1,TGTGCCAGCAGGGCTAGCGGGCTGTACGAGACCCAGTACTTC,CASRASGLYETQYF
TRBJ2-3,-,-,TRBV5-1,TGCGCCAGCGGCTCCGGGACACCTAGCACAGATACGCAGTATTTT,CASGSGTPSTDTQYF
TRBJ1-5,once,TRBD1,TRBV19,TGTGCCAGTAGGGCCTCGGGACAGGGGTGGGATCAGCCCCAGCATTTT,CASRASGQGWDQPQHF
TRBJ2-7,-,-,TRBV27,TGTGCCAGCAATTTCAGGGGCGAGCAGTACTTC,CASNFRGEQYF
TRBJ2-7,-,TRBD2,TRBV5-1,TGCGCCAGCAGCTCGCCTCGGGGCGGGAGCCCCTACGAGCAGTACTTC,CASSSPRGGSPYEQYF
TRBJ2-7,-,-,TRBV2,TGTGCCAGCAGTTCTTTATTCACAGGCTACGAGCAGTACTTC,CASSSLFTGYEQYF
TRBJ1-5,-,TRBD1,TRBV12-5,TGTGCTAGTGACCGACAGGGGGTCGGCAATCAGCCCCAGCATTTT,CASDRQGVGNQPQHF
TRBJ2-2,-,-,TRBV13,TGTGCCAGCAGCACCCGGGACTCCGGCACCGGGGAGCTGTTTTTT,CASSTRDSGTGELFF
TRBJ2-6,-,-,TRBV2,TGTGCCAGCAGCATCCCATCTGGGGCCAACGTCCTGACTTTC,CASSIPSGANVLTF
TRBJ1-4,-,-,TRBV29-1,TGCAGCGTCGGACAGTCCCTTAATGAAAAACTGTTTTTT,CSVGQSLNEKLFF
TRBJ1-2,-,-,TRBV15,TGTGCCACCAGCAGAGATCAAGGAGCTTTTAACTATGGCTACACCTTC,CATSRDQGAFNYGYTF
TRBJ1-1,-,-,TRBV7-2,TGTGCCAGCAGCTTACGGGGGAACACTGAAGCTTTCTTT,CASSLRGNTEAFF
TRBJ1-3,-,-,TRBV2,TGTGCCAGCAGTATCGCAGCAGGGGCGGGCTCTGGAAACACCATATATTTT,CASSIAAGAGSGNTIYF
TRBJ1-5,-,-,TRBV6-1,TGTGCCAGCAGTGAGGGGCCTACTTATCAGCCCCAGCATTTT,CASSEGPTYQPQHF
TRBJ1-1,-,TRBD1,TRBV11-3,TGTGCCAGCAGCATAACAGGGGGGTCGACTGAAGCTTTCTTT,CASSITGGSTEAFF
TRBJ1-5,-,-,TRBV7-2,TGTGCCAGCAGCTTACCGGGCGGGGGGGAGCCCCAGCATTTT,CASSLPGGGEPQHF
TRBJ2-5,-,TRBD2,TRBV4-3,TGCGCCAGCAGCCAAGAGGCGACTAGCGGGGGAGAGACCCAGTACTTC,CASSQEATSGGETQYF
TRBJ2-5,-,-,TRBV7-6,TGTGCCAGCAGCTTACGCTCGCGGCCCCAAGAGACCCAGTACTTC,CASSLRSRPQETQYF
TRBJ2-7,-,TRBD2,TRBV5-1,TGCGCCAGCAGCTTGGCGGGAGGAGTCTCCTACGAGCAGTACTTC,CASSLAGGVSYEQYF
TRBJ2-1,-,TRBD1,TRBV5-1,TGCGCCAGCAGCTTGGATCCTCTGTCCGGGACAGCCTACAATGAGCAGTTCTTC,CASSLDPLSGTAYNEQFF
TRBJ2-2,-,TRBD2,TRBV4-2,TGTGCCAGCAGCCAACTGGGACTAGCGGGGAACACCGGGGAGCTGTTTTTT,CASSQLGLAGNTGELFF
TRBJ1-1,-,TRBD1,TRBV11-2,TGTGCCAGCAGCTTAGTCGGGACAGGGGTGAGAGCTTTCTTT,CASSLVGTGVRAFF
TRBJ1-5,-,-,TRBV19,TGTGCCAGTAGTCGTGGACAGATTAATAGCAATCAGCCCCAGCATTTT,CASSRGQINSNQPQHF
TRBJ1-5,once,-,TRBV6-1,TGTGCCAGCAAAGGGGCCTCGGATCAGCCCCAGCATTTT,CASKGASDQPQHF
TRBJ2-3,-,-,TRBV7-2,TGTGCCAGCAGTCTTAGAGGAGGCACAGATACGCAGTATTTT,CASSLRGGTDTQYF
TRBJ1-2,-,TRBD1,TRBV5-4,TGTGCCAGCAGAAATACAGGGGGCGCGGATGGCTACACCTTC,CASRNTGGADGYTF
TRBJ2-3,-,TRBD1,TRBV9,TGTGCCAGCAGCGCAGCCCGGGACAGGGTCAATGGAGATACGCAGTATTTT,CASSAARDRVNGDTQYF
TRBJ1-4,-,-,TRBV5-4,TGTGCCAGCAGCCCGGGGGGGACTAATGAAAAACTGTTTTTT,CASSPGGTNEKLFF
TRBJ2-1,-,-,TRBV25-1,TGTGCCAGCACAACGGGAAATGAGCAGTTCTTC,CASTTGNEQFF
TRBJ1-1,-,TRBD1,TRBV27,TGTGCCAGCAGGGCCCACAGGGGGGCTTCCACTGAAGCTTTCTTT,CASRAHRGASTEAFF
TRBJ1-4,-,TRBD1,TRBV6-6,TGTGCCAGCATAGCCGGGACAGCTAATGAAAAACTGTTTTTT,CASIAGTANEKLFF
TRBJ2-5,-,-,TRBV6-6,TGTGCCAGCAGTTACTCGCAAGGAGGAGGTCGGGAGACCCAGTACTTC,CASSYSQGGGRETQYF